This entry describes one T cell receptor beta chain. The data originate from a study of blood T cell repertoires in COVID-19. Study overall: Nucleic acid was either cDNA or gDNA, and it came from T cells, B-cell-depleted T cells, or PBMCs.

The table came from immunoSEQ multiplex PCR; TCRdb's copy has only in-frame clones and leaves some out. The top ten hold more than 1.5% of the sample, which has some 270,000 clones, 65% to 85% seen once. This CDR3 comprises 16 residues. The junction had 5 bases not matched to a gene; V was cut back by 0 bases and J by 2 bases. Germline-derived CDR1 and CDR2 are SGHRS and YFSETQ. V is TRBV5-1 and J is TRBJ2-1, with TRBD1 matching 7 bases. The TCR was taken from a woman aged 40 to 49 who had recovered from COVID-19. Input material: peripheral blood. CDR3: CASSLGQGGPYNEQFF. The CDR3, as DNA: TGCGCCAGCAGCTTGGGACAGGGCGGCCCCTACAATGAGCAGTTCTTC.